The sequence of this TCR beta chain was determined in a study of EBV T-cell therapy then PD-1 blockade in nasopharyngeal carcinoma. Indicated treatment: AdE1-LMPpoly-expanded autologous EBV-specific T-cell therapy followed by anti-PD-1 nivolumab. Details on this clone: Its specificity is unknown.

This CDR3 is 13 amino acids long. Trimming cost V 3 bases and J 4 bases, with 12 bases left between them. Germline CDR1 and CDR2: DFQATT and SNEGSKA (reference sequence). Assay used: immunoSEQ multiplex PCR; TCRdb lists only in-frame clones, some missing. The data show fewer than 25,000 clones, with 84% seen just once and approximately 30% held by the top ten. This clonotype was sampled from a middle-aged man with nasopharyngeal carcinoma. The source was CD8+ T cells from blood, collected between days 50 and 65 from a patient whose treatment included autologous EBV-specific T cells and nivolumab. The rearrangement joins TRBV20-1 to TRBJ1-2; a possible D gene is TRBD1 (6 bases). CDR3: CSASPGQFYGYTF. The CDR3 bases are TGCAGTGCTAGTCCTGGACAGTTCTATGGCTACACCTTC.